Below are 18 T cell receptor beta chains sequenced from a single sample in a study of blood T cell repertoires in COVID-19. The method was immunoSEQ multiplex PCR; TCRdb's version includes in-frame clones alone and lacks a portion of them. The sample has just over 90,000 clones, roughly 90% seen once. The material sequenced was peripheral blood. The receptors derive from a human donor with active COVID-19. The donor label of this sample is uncertain.

The CDR3 spells CASSPVGPLTTPAGELFF. CDR3 in DNA: TGTGCCAGCAGCCCCGTAGGCCCTCTCACGACACCGGCCGGGGAGCTGTTTTTT. J is TRBJ2-2 and V is TRBV6-7, with unresolved D. TRBV6-7 counts as an open reading frame of uncertain function. Trimming stripped 6 bases from V and 6 bases from J, with 26 bases between. This CDR3 spans 18 amino acids.

The table lists this clone with a count of one. The CDR3 nucleotides are TGCGCCAGCAGCCAGGGCCCAGGGAAGGAGACCCAGTACTTC. Translated, it gives CASSQGPGKETQYF. The chain uses TRBV4-1 and TRBJ2-5, with a possible D match to TRBD1 (5 bases). The CDR3 consists of 14 residues. Looked up from germline, CDR1 is MGHRA and CDR2 is YSYEKL. V was cut by 3 bases and J by 5 bases, with 13 bases left in between.

The chain is built from TRBV9 and TRBJ1-5; D is possibly TRBD1 (6 bases). Germline loops: CDR1 SGDLS, CDR2 YYNGEE. This CDR3 has 14 amino acids. Trimming pared 4 bases from V and 3 bases from J, leaving 11 bases between. The CDR3 reads CASSSTGNNQPQHF. CDR3 nucleotides: TGTGCCAGCAGCTCCACAGGGAACAATCAGCCCCAGCATTTT.

The V call is TRBV7-2, the J call TRBJ2-3, with a tentative D call TRBD2 (5 bases). Germline V CDR1 and CDR2: SGHTA, FQGNSA. There are 16 residues in the CDR3. The V end was cut by 4 bases, the J end by 4 bases, with 18 bases between. CDR3 in amino acids: CASSSAASRNSDTQYF. The CDR3 region has the DNA TGTGCCAGCAGCTCCGCGGCTAGCAGGAACTCAGATACGCAGTATTTT.

The gene calls are TRBV3-1 (or the pseudogene TRBV3-2) and TRBJ2-7; 8 nucleotides agree with TRBD1. The germline CDR1 and CDR2 sequences are LGHDT and YNNKEL (reference sequence). Trimming removed 2 bases from V and 2 bases from J; junction bases left unmatched: 8. There are 16 residues in the CDR3. The CDR3 spells CASSQLTGTGTYEQYF. As DNA, the CDR3 is TGTGCCAGCAGCCAACTAACCGGGACAGGTACCTACGAGCAGTACTTC.

The V call is TRBV7-3, the J call TRBJ1-3; 8 bases are shared with TRBD1. Trimming removed 5 bases from V and 3 bases from J; junction bases left unmatched: 6. This CDR3 is 15 amino acids long. CDR1 and CDR2 (germline): SGHTA, FQGTGA. For the CDR3, the DNA is TGTGCCAGCAGCCCTCAGGGGGCAGGTGGAAACACCATATATTTT. Translation gives CASSPQGAGGNTIYF.

This clone was picked up a small number of times. CDR3 nucleotide sequence: TGCGCCAGCAGACTACAGGGGACCTTGAACACTGAAGCTTTCTTT. Its translation: CASRLQGTLNTEAFF. This chain connects TRBV4-1 to TRBJ1-1; TRBD1 matches 7 bases. Trimming at V came to 6 bases and at J to 0 bases, leaving 7 bases not matched to a gene. CDR1 and CDR2 from the germline V gene are MGHRA and YSYEKL. The CDR3 extends over 15 amino acids.

This clone has more than one count but fewer than ten. The CDR3 protein is CASSRPGTGVYEQYF. CDR3 DNA: TGTGCCAGCTCACGGCCCGGGACAGGGGTGTACGAGCAGTACTTC. V is TRBV18 and J is TRBJ2-7, with 10 bases fitting TRBD1. CDR3 length: 15 residues. V dropped 4 bases and J dropped 4; count of bases not matched to a gene: 7. CDR1 and CDR2 (germline): KGHSH, LQKENI. The whole variable domain, filled in from reference TRBV18 and TRBJ2-7, reads NAGVMQNPRHLVRRRGQEARLRCSPMKGHSHVYWYRQLPEEGLKFMVYLQKENIIDESGMPKERFSAEFPKEGPSILRIQQVVRGDSAAYFCASSRPGTGVYEQYFGPGTRLTVT.

This clone was recorded only once. The chain employs TRBV7-8 and TRBJ2-7, with 8 nucleotides matching TRBD2. Germline V gives CDR1 SGHVS, CDR2 FQNEAQ. This CDR3 has 13 residues. The V and J ends lost 5 bases and 2 bases, in that order; junction bases with no gene match: 2. The DNA for the CDR3 is TGTGCCAGCAGCCTGCGGGGGGCCTACGAGCAGTACTTC. It encodes CASSLRGAYEQYF. Filled out from reference TRBV7-8 and TRBJ2-7, the complete variable domain reads GAGVSQSPRYKVAKRGQDVALRCDPISGHVSLFWYQQALGQGPEFLTYFQNEAQLDKSGLPSDRFFAERPEGSVSTLKIQRTQQEDSAVYLCASSLRGAYEQYFGPGTRLTVT.

The chain has TRBV13 and TRBJ2-3; TRBD2 matches at 12 bases. J gave up 1 base and V 4 bases, and 0 bases lay outside the gene matches. The V gene's germline CDR1 is PRHDT and CDR2 FYEKMQ (reference sequence). There are 15 residues in the CDR3. The CDR3 sequence: CASSSSGGGTDTQYF. The CDR3 nucleotides are TGTGCCAGCAGCTCTAGCGGGGGGGGCACAGATACGCAGTATTTT. Variable domain in full (rest from reference TRBV13 and TRBJ2-3): AAGVIQSPRHLIKEKRETATLKCYPIPRHDTVYWYQQGPGQDPQFLISFYEKMQSDKGSIPDRFSAQQFSDYHSELNMSSLELGDSALYFCASSSSGGGTDTQYFGPGTRLTVL.

The rearrangement joins TRBV5-6 to TRBJ2-5; D remains unclear. The V end was cut by 0 bases, the J end by 2 bases, with 8 bases between. Per germline, CDR1 SGHDT and CDR2 YYEEEE. CDR3 length equals 14 residues. Here the CDR3 DNA reads TGTGCCAGCAGCTTGGGGTTAGCTCAAGAGACCCAGTACTTC. It yields the protein CASSLGLAQETQYF.

V usage is TRBV7-2 and J usage is TRBJ2-2; 16 bases agree with TRBD2. After removal of 1 base from V and 6 bases from J, the junction contained 8 bases not matched to a gene. The CDR3 totals 19 residues. CDR1 and CDR2 from the germline V gene are SGHTA and FQGNSA. The CDR3 bases are TGTGCCAGCAGCTTAGGGCCGGGACTAGCGGGGGGGCGCCCCGGGGAGCTGTTTTTT. Protein product: CASSLGPGLAGGRPGELFF.

CDR3 residues: CASSRGKDNYGYTF. In nucleotides, the CDR3 is TGTGCCAGCTCACGAGGGAAAGATAACTATGGCTACACCTTC. This chain connects TRBV18 to TRBJ1-2; D uncertain. CDR3 size: 14 residues. Trimming left V 4 bases short and J 1 base short, with 10 bases between. The germline V gene has CDR1 KGHSH and CDR2 LQKENI.

The J gene is TRBJ2-1, the V gene TRBV3-1 (or the pseudogene TRBV3-2), with 10 bases fitting TRBD2. The CDR3 loop spans 15 amino acids. V lost 1 base and J lost 6; bases outside the gene matches: 3. From germline, CDR1 is LGHDT and CDR2 YNNKEL (reference sequence). The CDR3 sequence is CASSQVVAGGNEQFF. The CDR3 DNA sequence: TGTGCCAGCAGCCAAGTTGTAGCGGGGGGCAATGAGCAGTTCTTC.

This clone was observed once. The chain recombines TRBV2 with TRBJ1-4, with TRBD1 matching 11 bases. Per germline, CDR1 SNHLY and CDR2 FYNNEI. This CDR3 has 15 amino acids. J was trimmed by 8 bases and V by 6 bases; bases with no gene match: 8. The CDR3 loop reads CASRGQGAAVEKLFF. CDR3 sequence (DNA): TGTGCCAGCAGAGGACAGGGGGCGGCCGTCGAAAAACTGTTTTTT.

This rearrangement joins TRBV9 to TRBJ1-2, with D possibly matching TRBD1 (6 bases). The CDR3 runs 14 residues. Between the trimmed V and J ends, which lost 3 bases and 4 bases, there was a span of 13 bases. Germline CDR1 reads SGDLS; CDR2 reads YYNGEE. The CDR3 protein is CASSGGTGTYGYTF. CDR3 in DNA: TGTGCCAGCAGCGGGGGCACAGGGACCTATGGCTACACCTTC.

This clone was counted only a few times. This sequence joins TRBV3-1 (or the pseudogene TRBV3-2) and TRBJ2-3; 7 bases are shared with TRBD2. V trimming: 5 bases; J trimming: 4 bases; junction bases outside the gene matches: 12. Germline V gene lookup returns CDR1 LGHDT and CDR2 YNNKEL (reference sequence). The CDR3 totals 16 residues. The CDR3 DNA is TGTGCCAGCAGCAATAGAAAGCGGGGTCGGTCAGATACGCAGTATTTT. Residues: CASSNRKRGRSDTQYF.

The chain combines TRBV2 with TRBJ2-7, with a tentative D call TRBD1 (5 bases). V lost 6 bases, J lost 0 bases, and 12 bases lay in between. This CDR3 is 14 amino acids long. The V gene's germline CDR1 is SNHLY and CDR2 FYNNEI. The CDR3 sequence is CASSKTESSYEQYF. The CDR3 coding sequence is TGTGCCAGCAGCAAGACAGAGAGCTCCTACGAGCAGTACTTC.